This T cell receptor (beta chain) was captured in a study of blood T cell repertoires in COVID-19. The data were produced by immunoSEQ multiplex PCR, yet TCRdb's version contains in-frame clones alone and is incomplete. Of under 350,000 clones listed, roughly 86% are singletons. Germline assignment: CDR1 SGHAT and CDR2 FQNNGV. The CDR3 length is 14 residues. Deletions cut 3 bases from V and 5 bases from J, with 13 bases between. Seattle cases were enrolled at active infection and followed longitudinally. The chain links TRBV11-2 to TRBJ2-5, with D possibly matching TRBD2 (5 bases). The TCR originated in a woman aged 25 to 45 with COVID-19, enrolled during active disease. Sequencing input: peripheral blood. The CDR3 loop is CASSFGLNRETQYF. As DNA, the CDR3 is TGTGCCAGCAGCTTTGGACTCAATAGGGAGACCCAGTACTTC.